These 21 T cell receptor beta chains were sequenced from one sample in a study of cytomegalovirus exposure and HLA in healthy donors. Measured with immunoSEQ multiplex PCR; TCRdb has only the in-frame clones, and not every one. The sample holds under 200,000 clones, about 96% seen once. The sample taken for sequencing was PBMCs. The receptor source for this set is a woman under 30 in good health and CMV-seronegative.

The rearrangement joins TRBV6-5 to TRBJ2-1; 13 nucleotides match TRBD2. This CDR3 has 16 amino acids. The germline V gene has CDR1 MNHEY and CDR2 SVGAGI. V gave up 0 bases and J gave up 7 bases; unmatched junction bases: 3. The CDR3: CASSYSTSGGANEQFF. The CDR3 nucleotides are TGTGCCAGCAGTTACTCAACTAGCGGGGGGGCGAATGAGCAGTTCTTC.

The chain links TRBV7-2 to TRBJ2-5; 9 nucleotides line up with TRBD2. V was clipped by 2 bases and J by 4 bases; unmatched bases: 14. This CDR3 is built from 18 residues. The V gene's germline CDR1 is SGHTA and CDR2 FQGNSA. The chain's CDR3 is CASSLSSVMRGGGETQYF. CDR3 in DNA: TGTGCCAGCAGCTTAAGTAGCGTGATGCGGGGGGGCGGAGAGACCCAGTACTTC. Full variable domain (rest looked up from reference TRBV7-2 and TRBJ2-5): GAGVSQSPSNKVTEKGKDVELRCDPISGHTALYWYRQSLGQGLEFLIYFQGNSAPDKSGLPSDRFSAERTGGSVSTLTIQRTQQEDSAVYLCASSLSSVMRGGGETQYFGPGTRLLVL.

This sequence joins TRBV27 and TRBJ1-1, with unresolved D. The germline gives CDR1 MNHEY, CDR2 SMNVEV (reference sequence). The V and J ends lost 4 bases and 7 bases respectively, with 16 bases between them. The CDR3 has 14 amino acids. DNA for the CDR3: TGTGCCAGCAGTTCCGTGGGTTTAGGAGTTGAAGCTTTCTTT. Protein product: CASSSVGLGVEAFF.

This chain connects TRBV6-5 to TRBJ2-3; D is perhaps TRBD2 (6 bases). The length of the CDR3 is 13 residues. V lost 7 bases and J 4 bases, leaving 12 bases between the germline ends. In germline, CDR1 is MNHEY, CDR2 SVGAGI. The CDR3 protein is CASMEGWADTQYF. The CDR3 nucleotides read TGTGCCAGCATGGAGGGATGGGCAGATACGCAGTATTTT.

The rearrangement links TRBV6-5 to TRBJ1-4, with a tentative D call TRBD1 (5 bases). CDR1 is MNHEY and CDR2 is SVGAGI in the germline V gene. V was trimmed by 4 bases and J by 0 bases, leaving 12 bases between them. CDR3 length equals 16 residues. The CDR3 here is CASSSRAAATNEKLFF. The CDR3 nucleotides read TGTGCCAGCAGTTCCAGGGCGGCGGCAACTAATGAAAAACTGTTTTTT.

The CDR3 spells CASSPDRPVETQYF. As DNA, the CDR3 is TGTGCCAGCAGCCCCGACAGGCCAGTTGAGACCCAGTACTTC. This chain joins TRBV7-2 and TRBJ2-5; D might be TRBD1 (6 bases). Germline CDR1 reads SGHTA; CDR2 reads FQGNSA. Trimming removed 5 bases from V and 5 bases from J, with 15 bases in between. The CDR3 has 14 residues.

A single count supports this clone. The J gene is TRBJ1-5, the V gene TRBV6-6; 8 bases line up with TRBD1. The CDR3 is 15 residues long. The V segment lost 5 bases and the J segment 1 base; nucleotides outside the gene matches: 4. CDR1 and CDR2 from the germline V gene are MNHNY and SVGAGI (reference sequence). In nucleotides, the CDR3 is TGTGCCAGCAGTACAGGGGGAGGAAGCAATCAGCCCCAGCATTTT. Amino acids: CASSTGGGSNQPQHF.

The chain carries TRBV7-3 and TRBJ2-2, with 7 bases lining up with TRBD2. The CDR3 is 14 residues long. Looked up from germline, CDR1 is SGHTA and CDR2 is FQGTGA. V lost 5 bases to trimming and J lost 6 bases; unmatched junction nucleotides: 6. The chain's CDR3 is CASSLGGGSGELFF. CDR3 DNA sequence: TGTGCCAGCAGCCTTGGGGGGGGATCCGGGGAGCTGTTTTTT.

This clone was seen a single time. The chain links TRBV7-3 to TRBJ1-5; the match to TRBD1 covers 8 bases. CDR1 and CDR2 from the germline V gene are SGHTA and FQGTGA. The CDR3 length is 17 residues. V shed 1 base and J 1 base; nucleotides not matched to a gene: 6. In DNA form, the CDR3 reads TGTGCCAGCAGCTTAATAGGCAGGGGGCAGAGCAATCAGCCCCAGCATTTT. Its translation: CASSLIGRGQSNQPQHF.

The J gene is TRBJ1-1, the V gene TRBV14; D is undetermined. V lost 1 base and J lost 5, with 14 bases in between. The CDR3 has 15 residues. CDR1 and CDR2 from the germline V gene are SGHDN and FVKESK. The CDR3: CASSQVAGIFTEAFF. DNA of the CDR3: TGTGCCAGCAGCCAAGTAGCCGGGATATTTACTGAAGCTTTCTTT.

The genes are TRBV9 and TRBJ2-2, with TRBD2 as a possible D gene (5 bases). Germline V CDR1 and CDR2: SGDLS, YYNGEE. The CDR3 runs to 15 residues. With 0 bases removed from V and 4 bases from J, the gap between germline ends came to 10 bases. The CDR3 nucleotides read TGTGCCAGCAGCGTAGAGGCGGGTCGCACCGGGGAGCTGTTTTTT. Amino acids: CASSVEAGRTGELFF.

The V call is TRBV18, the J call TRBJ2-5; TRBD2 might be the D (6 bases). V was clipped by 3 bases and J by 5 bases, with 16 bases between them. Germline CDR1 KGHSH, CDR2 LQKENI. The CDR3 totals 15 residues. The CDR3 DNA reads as TGTGCCAGCTCACCCAGGGTTCGGGGGACGGAGACCCAGTACTTC. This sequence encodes CASSPRVRGTETQYF.

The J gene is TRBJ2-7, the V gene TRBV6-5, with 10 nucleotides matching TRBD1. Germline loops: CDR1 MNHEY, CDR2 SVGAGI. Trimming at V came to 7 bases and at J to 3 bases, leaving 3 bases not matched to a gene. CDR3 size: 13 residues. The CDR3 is CASTRTGGYEQYF. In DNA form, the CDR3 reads TGTGCCAGCACTAGGACAGGGGGCTACGAGCAGTACTTC.

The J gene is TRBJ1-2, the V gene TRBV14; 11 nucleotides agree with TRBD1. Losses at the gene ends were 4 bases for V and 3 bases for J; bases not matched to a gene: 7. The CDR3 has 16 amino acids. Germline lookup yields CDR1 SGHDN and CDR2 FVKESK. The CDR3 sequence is CASSPPGQGADYGYTF. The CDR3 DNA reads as TGTGCCAGCAGCCCCCCCGGACAGGGGGCTGACTATGGCTACACCTTC.

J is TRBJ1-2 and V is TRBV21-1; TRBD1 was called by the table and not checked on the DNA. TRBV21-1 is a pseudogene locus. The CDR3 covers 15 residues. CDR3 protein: CASSPRTDRNYGYTF. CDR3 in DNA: TGTGCCAGCAGCCCAAGGACAGACCGTAACTATGGCTACACCTTC.

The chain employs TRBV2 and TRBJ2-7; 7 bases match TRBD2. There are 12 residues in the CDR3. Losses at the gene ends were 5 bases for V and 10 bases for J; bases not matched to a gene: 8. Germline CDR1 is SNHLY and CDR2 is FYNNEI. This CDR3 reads CASSWAGGEQYF. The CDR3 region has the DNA TGTGCCAGCAGTTGGGCTGGGGGGGAACAGTACTTC.

The CDR3 sequence: CASSPKAQGTYYEQYF. CDR3 DNA sequence: TGTGCCAGCTCACCAAAAGCGCAGGGGACCTACTACGAGCAGTACTTC. This sequence joins TRBV18 and TRBJ2-7; D is possibly TRBD1 (6 bases). The CDR3 is made up of 16 amino acids. Germline V gene sequence: CDR1 KGHSH, CDR2 LQKENI. V was pared by 2 bases and J by 3 bases, with 17 bases between.

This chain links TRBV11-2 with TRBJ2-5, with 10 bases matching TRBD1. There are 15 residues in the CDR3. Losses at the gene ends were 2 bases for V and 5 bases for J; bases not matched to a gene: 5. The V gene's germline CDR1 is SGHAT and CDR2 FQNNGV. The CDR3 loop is CASSLPRTGGETQYF. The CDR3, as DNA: TGTGCCAGCAGCTTACCCCGGACAGGGGGGGAGACCCAGTACTTC.

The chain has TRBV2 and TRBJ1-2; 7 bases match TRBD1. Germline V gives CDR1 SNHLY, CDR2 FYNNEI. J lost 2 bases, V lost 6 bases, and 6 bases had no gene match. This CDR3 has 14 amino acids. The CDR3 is CASRSGQLNYGYTF. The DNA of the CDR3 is TGTGCCAGCAGATCGGGACAGCTAAACTATGGCTACACCTTC.

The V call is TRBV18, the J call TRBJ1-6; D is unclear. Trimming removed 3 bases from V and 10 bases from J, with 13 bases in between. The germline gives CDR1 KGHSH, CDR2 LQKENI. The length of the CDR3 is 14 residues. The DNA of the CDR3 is TGTGCCAGCTCACCCGCGGGAGGGAACTCACCCCTCCACTTT. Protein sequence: CASSPAGGNSPLHF.

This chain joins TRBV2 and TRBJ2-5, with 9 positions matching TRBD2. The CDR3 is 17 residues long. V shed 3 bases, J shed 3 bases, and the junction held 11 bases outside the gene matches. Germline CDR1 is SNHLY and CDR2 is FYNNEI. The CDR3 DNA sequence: TGTGCCAGCAGTGATTCGGGACTAGCAGGGGGGAAAGAGACCCAGTACTTC. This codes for CASSDSGLAGGKETQYF.